This TCR beta chain was retrieved from a study of blood T cell repertoires in COVID-19. Study details: PBMCs, B-cell-depleted T cells, or T cells provided the cDNA or gDNA that made up the material.

Clones were sequenced by immunoSEQ multiplex PCR, and TCRdb holds only the in-frame ones, with some missing. The data contain 150,000 to 200,000 clones, roughly 79% of them singletons. Sequencing was carried out using peripheral blood. The TCR sequence derives from an elderly woman with COVID-19, enrolled during active disease.

The DNA for the CDR3 is TGTGCCAGCAGCTCGCAGGGTTACAATGAGCAGTTCTTC. It translates to CASSSQGYNEQFF. The chain couples TRBV9 to TRBJ2-1, with a weak D call TRBD1 (5 bases). The CDR3 runs to 13 residues. The ends were cut back, 4 bases at V and 4 bases at J, with 9 bases in the middle. Germline V gene lookup returns CDR1 SGDLS and CDR2 YYNGEE.